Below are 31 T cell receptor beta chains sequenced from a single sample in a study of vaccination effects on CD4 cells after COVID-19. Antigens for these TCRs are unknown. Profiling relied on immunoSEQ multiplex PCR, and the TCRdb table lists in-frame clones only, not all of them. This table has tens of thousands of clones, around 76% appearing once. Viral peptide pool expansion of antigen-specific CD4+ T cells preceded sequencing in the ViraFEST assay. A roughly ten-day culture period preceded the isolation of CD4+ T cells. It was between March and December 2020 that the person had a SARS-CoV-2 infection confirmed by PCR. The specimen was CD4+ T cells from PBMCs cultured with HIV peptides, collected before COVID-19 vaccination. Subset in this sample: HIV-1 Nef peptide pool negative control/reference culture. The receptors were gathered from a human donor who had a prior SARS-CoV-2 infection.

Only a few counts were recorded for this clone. DNA of the CDR3: TGCAGTGCCTACGGTTTGTCTGAAGCTTTCTTT. Protein sequence: CSAYGLSEAFF. The J gene is TRBJ1-1, the V gene TRBV20-1; no reliable D call. The germline gives CDR1 DFQATT, CDR2 SNEGSKA (reference sequence). The ends were cut back, 6 bases at V and 6 bases at J, with 11 bases in the middle. This CDR3 is 11 amino acids long.

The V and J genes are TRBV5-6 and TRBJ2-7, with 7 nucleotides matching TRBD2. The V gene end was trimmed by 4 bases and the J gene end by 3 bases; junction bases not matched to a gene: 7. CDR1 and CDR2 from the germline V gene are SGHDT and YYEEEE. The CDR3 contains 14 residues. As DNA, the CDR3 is TGTGCCAGCAGCACGGGACTAAACCTCTACGAGCAGTACTTC. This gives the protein CASSTGLNLYEQYF.

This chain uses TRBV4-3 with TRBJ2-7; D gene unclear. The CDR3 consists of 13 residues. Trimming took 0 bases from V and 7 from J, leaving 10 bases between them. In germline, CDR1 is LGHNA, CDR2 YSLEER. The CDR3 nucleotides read TGCGCCAGCAGCCAAGATATATTTCGGGAGCAGTACTTC. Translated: CASSQDIFREQYF.

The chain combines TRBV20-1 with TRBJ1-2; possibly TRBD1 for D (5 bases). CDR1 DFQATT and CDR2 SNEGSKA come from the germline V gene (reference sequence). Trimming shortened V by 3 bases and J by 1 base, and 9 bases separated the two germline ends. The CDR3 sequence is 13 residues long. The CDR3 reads CSASSGGNYGYTF. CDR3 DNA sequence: TGCAGTGCTAGTAGTGGGGGTAACTATGGCTACACCTTC.

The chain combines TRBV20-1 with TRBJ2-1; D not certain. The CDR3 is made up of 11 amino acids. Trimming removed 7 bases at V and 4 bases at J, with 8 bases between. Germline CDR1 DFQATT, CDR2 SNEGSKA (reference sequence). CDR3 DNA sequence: TGCAGTGTTCTCGATTACAATGAGCAGTTCTTC. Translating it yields CSVLDYNEQFF.

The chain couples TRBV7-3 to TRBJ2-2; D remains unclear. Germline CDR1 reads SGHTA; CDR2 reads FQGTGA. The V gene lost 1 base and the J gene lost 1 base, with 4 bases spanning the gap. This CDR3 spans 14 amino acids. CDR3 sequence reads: CASSLMRNTGELFF. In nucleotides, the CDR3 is TGTGCCAGCAGCTTAATGCGGAACACCGGGGAGCTGTTTTTT.

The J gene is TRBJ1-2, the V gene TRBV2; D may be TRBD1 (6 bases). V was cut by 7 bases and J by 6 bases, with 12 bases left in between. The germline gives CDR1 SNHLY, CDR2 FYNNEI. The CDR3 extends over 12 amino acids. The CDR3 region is CASTRQVDGYTF. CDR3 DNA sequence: TGTGCCAGCACCCGACAGGTAGATGGCTACACCTTC.

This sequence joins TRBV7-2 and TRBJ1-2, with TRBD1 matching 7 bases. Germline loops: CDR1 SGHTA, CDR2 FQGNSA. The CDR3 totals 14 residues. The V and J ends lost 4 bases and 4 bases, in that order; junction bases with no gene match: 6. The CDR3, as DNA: TGTGCCAGCAGCTCATACAGGGGTGGCTATGGCTACACCTTC. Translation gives CASSSYRGGYGYTF.

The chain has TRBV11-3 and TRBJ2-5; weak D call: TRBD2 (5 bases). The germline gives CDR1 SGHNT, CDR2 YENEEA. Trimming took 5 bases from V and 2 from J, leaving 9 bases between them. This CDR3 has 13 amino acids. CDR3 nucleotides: TGTGCCAGCAGCCGTTCGGGGCAAGAGACCCAGTACTTC. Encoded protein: CASSRSGQETQYF.

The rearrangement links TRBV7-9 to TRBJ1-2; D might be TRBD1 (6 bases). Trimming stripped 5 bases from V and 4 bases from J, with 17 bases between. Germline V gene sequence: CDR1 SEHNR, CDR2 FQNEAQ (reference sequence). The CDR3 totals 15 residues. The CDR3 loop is CASSPGTPTGYGYTF. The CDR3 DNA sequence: TGTGCCAGCAGCCCCGGGACACCAACAGGCTATGGCTACACCTTC.

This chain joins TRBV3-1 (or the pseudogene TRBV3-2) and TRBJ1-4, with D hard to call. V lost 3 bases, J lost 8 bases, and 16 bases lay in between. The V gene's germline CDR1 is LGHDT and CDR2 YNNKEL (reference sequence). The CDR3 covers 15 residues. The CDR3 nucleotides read TGTGCCAGCAGCCAGCTTAGGACGGTAGGGGAAAAACTGTTTTTT. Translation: CASSQLRTVGEKLFF.

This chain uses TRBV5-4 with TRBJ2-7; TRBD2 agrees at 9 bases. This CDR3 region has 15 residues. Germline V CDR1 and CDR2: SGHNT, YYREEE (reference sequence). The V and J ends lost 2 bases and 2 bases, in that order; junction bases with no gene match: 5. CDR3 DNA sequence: TGTGCCAGCAGCTTCCGGCGGGGGGGCGCCTACGAGCAGTACTTC. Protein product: CASSFRRGGAYEQYF.

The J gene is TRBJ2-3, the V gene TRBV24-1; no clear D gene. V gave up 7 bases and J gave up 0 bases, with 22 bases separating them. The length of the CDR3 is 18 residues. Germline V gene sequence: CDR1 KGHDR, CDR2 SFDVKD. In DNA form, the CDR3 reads TGTGCCACCAGCGCCAGATGGGAAGACCCTACTAGCACAGATACGCAGTATTTT. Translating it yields CATSARWEDPTSTDTQYF.

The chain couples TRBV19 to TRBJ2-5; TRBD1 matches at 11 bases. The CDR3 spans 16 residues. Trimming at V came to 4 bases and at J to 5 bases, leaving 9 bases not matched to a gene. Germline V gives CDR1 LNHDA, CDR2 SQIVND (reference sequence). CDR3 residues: CASSRWTGGGLETQYF. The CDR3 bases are TGTGCCAGTAGTAGGTGGACAGGGGGCGGTTTGGAGACCCAGTACTTC.

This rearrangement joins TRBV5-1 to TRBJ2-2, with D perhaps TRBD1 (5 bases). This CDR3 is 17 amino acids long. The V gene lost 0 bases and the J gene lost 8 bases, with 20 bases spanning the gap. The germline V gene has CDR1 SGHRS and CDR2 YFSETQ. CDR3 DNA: TGCGCCAGCAGCTTGGGACGGTCGGACACCCAAGAGGGGGAGCTGTTTTTT. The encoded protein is CASSLGRSDTQEGELFF.

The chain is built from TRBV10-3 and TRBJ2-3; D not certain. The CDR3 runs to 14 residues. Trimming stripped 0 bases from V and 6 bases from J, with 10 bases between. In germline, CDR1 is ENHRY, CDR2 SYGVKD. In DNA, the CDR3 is TGTGCCATCAGTGAGTCACGAGCTAAGGATACGCAGTATTTT. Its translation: CAISESRAKDTQYF.

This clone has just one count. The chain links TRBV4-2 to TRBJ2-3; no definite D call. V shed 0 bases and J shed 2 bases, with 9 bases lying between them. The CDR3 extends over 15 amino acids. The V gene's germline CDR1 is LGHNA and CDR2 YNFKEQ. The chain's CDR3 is CASSQDLSATDTQYF. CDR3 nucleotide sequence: TGTGCCAGCAGCCAAGATCTTTCGGCCACAGATACGCAGTATTTT.

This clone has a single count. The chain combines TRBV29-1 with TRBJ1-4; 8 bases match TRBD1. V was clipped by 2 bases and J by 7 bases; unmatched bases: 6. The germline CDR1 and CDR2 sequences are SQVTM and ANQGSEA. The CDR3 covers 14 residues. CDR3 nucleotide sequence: TGCAGCGTTGAAAAGACAGGGGTCGGTGAAAAACTGTTTTTT. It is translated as CSVEKTGVGEKLFF. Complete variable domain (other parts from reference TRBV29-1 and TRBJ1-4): SAVISQKPSRDICQRGTSLTIQCQVDSQVTMMFWYRQQPGQSLTLIATANQGSEATYESGFVIDKFPISRPNLTFSTLTVSNMSPEDSSIYLCSVEKTGVGEKLFFGSGTQLSVL.

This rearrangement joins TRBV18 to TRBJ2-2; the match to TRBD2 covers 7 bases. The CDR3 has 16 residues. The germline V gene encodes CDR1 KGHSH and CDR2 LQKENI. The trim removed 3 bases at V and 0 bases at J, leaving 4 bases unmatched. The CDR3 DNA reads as TGTGCCAGCTCACCCTTAGCGGGCTCGAACACCGGGGAGCTGTTTTTT. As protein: CASSPLAGSNTGELFF.

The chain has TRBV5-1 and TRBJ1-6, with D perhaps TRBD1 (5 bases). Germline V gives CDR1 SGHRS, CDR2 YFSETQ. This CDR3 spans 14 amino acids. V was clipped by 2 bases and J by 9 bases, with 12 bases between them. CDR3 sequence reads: CASSLSGPGSPLHF. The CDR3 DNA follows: TGCGCCAGCAGCTTATCAGGGCCCGGTTCACCCCTCCACTTT.

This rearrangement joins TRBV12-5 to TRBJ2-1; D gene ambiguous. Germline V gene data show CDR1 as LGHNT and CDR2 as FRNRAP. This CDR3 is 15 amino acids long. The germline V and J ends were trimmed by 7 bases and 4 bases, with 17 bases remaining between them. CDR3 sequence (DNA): TGTGCTAGTGTTGCATGGAACCTCGATTACAATGAGCAGTTCTTC. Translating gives CASVAWNLDYNEQFF.

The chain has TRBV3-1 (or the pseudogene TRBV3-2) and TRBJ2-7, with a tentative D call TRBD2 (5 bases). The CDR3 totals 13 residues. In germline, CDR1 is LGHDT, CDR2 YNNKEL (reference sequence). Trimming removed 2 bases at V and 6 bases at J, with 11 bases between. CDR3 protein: CASSQFLSGEQYF. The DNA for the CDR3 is TGTGCCAGCAGCCAATTCCTCAGCGGCGAGCAGTACTTC.

The CDR3 is CATSDFRGRRFF. Written as DNA, the CDR3 is TGTGCCACCAGTGATTTCAGGGGGCGACGGTTCTTC. The chain employs TRBV24-1 and TRBJ2-1; 8 nucleotides align to TRBD1. Trimming removed 1 base from V and 15 bases from J; junction bases left unmatched: 4. This CDR3 is 12 amino acids long. Germline CDR1 KGHDR, CDR2 SFDVKD.

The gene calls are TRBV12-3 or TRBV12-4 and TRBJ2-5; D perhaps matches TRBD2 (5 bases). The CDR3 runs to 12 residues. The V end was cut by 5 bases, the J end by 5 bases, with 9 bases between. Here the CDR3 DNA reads TGTGCCAGCAGTCCCCAGCGGGAGACCCAGTACTTC. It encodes CASSPQRETQYF.

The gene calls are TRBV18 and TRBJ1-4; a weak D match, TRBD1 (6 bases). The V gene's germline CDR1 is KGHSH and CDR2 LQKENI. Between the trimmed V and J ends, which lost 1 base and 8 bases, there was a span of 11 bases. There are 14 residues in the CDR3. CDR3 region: CASSPRSGEEKLFF. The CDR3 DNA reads TGTGCCAGCTCACCACGCTCAGGGGAGGAAAAACTGTTTTTT.

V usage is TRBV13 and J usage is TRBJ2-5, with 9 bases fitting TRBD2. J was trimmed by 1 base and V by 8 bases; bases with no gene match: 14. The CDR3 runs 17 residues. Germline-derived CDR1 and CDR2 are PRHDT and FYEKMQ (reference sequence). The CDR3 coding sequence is TGTGCCAGCTCAGGGGTTAGCGGGGGCCTCCGCCAAGAGACCCAGTACTTC. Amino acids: CASSGVSGGLRQETQYF.

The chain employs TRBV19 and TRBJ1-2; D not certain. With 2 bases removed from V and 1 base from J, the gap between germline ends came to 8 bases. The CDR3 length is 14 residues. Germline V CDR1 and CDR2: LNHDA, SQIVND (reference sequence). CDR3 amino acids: CASSIRDINYGYTF. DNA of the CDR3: TGTGCCAGTAGTATAAGGGATATTAACTATGGCTACACCTTC.

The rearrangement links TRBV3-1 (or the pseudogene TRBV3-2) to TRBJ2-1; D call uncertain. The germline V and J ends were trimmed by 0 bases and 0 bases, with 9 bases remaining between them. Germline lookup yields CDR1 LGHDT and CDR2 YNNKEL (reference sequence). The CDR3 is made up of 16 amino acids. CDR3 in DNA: TGTGCCAGCAGCCAAGAACCCTCCCTCTCCTACAATGAGCAGTTCTTC. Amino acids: CASSQEPSLSYNEQFF.

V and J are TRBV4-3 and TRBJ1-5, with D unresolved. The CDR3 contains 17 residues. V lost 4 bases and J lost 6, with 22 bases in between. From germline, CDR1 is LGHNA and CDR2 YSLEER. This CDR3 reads CASSLQGPSPIGQPQHF. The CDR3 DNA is TGCGCCAGCAGCCTCCAAGGACCTTCGCCTATAGGTCAGCCCCAGCATTTT.

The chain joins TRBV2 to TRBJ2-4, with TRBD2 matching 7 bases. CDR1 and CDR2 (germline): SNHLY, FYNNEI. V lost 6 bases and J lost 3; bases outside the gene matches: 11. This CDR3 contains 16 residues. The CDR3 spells CASRDVAGVGKNIQYF. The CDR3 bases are TGTGCCAGCAGGGACGTTGCGGGAGTAGGCAAAAACATTCAGTACTTC.

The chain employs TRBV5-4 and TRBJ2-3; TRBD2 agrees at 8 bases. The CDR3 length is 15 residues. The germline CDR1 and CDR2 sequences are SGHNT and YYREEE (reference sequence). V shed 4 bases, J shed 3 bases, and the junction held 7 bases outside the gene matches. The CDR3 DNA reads TGTGCCAGCAGCGACGGGAGCGGGAGTACAGATACGCAGTATTTT. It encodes CASSDGSGSTDTQYF.